Below, 8 T cell receptor beta chains from the same sample are listed, as sequenced in a study of blood T cell repertoires in COVID-19. Only in-frame clones appear in the TCRdb table, and some are missing; sequencing was by immunoSEQ multiplex PCR. The data hold around 500,000 clones, with more than 85% observed a single time. Sequencing input: PBMCs or T cells enriched from blood (not recorded which). The receptors were sampled from a woman aged 60-75 years who had recovered from COVID-19.

J is TRBJ1-4 and V is TRBV9; D might be TRBD1 (5 bases). Deletions cut 0 bases from V and 3 bases from J, with 12 bases between. This CDR3 is 16 amino acids long. CDR1 SGDLS and CDR2 YYNGEE come from the germline V gene. The CDR3 reads CASSVGTGVANEKLFF. CDR3 in DNA: TGTGCCAGCAGCGTAGGAACGGGGGTGGCTAATGAAAAACTGTTTTTT. Complete variable domain (other parts from reference TRBV9 and TRBJ1-4): DSGVTQTPKHLITATGQRVTLRCSPRSGDLSVYWYQQSLDQGLQFLIQYYNGEERAKGNILERFSAQQFPDLHSELNLSSLELGDSALYFCASSVGTGVANEKLFFGSGTQLSVL.

The chain uses TRBV10-3 and TRBJ2-2, with D maybe TRBD2 (5 bases). The CDR3 sequence is 15 residues long. Germline-derived CDR1 and CDR2 are ENHRY and SYGVKD. Trimming removed 3 bases from V and 0 bases from J, with 8 bases in between. CDR3 nucleotide sequence: TGTGCCATCAGTGAATGGGGAGCGAACACCGGGGAGCTGTTTTTT. It codes for CAISEWGANTGELFF.

Worth noting for this clone: The junction shows a germline mismatch at one end, possibly a read error. The gene calls are TRBV3-1 (or the pseudogene TRBV3-2) and TRBJ2-5; TRBD1 is a possible D gene (6 bases). This CDR3 contains 14 residues. Germline lookup yields CDR1 LGHDT and CDR2 YNNKEL (reference sequence). The chain's CDR3 is CASSQAGVTETQYF. The DNA of the CDR3 is TGTGCCAGCAGTCAAGCAGGGGTTACAGAGACCCAGTACTTC.

The chain recombines TRBV5-1 with TRBJ1-1, with unresolved D. Germline CDR1 is SGHRS and CDR2 is YFSETQ. The CDR3 is 11 residues long. V dropped 0 bases and J dropped 8 bases, with 5 bases sitting between them. In DNA form, the CDR3 reads TGCGCCAGCAGCTTGGGACTCGAAGCTTTCTTT. It yields the protein CASSLGLEAFF.

The V gene is TRBV29-1, the J gene TRBJ1-5; no firm D call. CDR1 is SQVTM and CDR2 is ANQGSEA in the germline V gene. The CDR3 is 13 amino acids. The germline V and J ends were trimmed by 4 bases and 0 bases, with 7 bases remaining between them. The CDR3 spells CSVGGISNQPQHF. For the CDR3, the DNA is TGCAGCGTTGGAGGTATTAGCAATCAGCCCCAGCATTTT.

This clone was observed a single time. V gene TRBV5-6 combines with J gene TRBJ2-1; 9 bases are shared with TRBD2. The CDR3 has 15 residues. Germline V gene sequence: CDR1 SGHDT, CDR2 YYEEEE. V shed 4 bases, J shed 4 bases, and the junction held 6 bases outside the gene matches. The CDR3 reads CASSGGGATYNEQFF. CDR3 nucleotides: TGTGCCAGCAGCGGCGGGGGGGCGACATACAATGAGCAGTTCTTC.

This clone showed up just once. The rearrangement joins TRBV9 to TRBJ2-2; 10 bases line up with TRBD2. CDR3 length: 18 residues. Per the germline V gene, CDR1 is SGDLS and CDR2 is YYNGEE. Unmatched junction bases numbered 10, after V lost 0 bases and J lost 5 bases. CDR3 protein: CASSVEAGGHLGTGELFF. The CDR3 DNA is TGTGCCAGCAGCGTAGAAGCGGGGGGGCATTTGGGTACCGGGGAGCTGTTTTTT.

V and J are TRBV2 and TRBJ2-1; D might be TRBD1 (6 bases). V was cut by 2 bases and J by 1 base, with 9 bases left in between. The CDR3 has 15 residues. CDR1 is SNHLY, CDR2 FYNNEI, per germline. As DNA, the CDR3 is TGTGCCAGCAGTGAATCGACAGGATCCTACAATGAGCAGTTCTTC. Protein sequence: CASSESTGSYNEQFF.